This is a list of T cell receptor beta chains from one sample in a study of blood T cell repertoires in COVID-19. The assay was immunoSEQ multiplex PCR, and TCRdb's table has in-frame clones only and misses some. The table shows 250,000 to 300,000 clones, with 81% occurring only once. The sequenced material came from peripheral blood. The receptor set was obtained from an older woman with active or convalescent COVID-19. CDR3s include the opening cysteine and the closing phenylalanine or tryptophan. D genes are given only for firm matches. Clone size, where shown, is once, few, many, or a class for clones that have expanded.

CDR3nt	CDR3aa	j_gene	d_gene	v_gene	abundance
TGTGCCAGCAGCGAAAAAGGGGGCGAAGGTTTCACTGAAGCTTTCTTT	CASSEKGGEGFTEAFF	TRBJ1-1	TRBD1	TRBV9	-
TGTGCCATCAGTTCGGACTCTTATGGCTACACCTTC	CAISSDSYGYTF	TRBJ1-2	-	TRBV10-3	-
TGTGCCAGCAGCACCGGGGGACCATTCTCTGGAAACACCATATATTTT	CASSTGGPFSGNTIYF	TRBJ1-3	-	TRBV7-2	-
TGTGCCAGCTCACCGCCAGGGGTACGAGGTCTTGGCTACACCTTC	CASSPPGVRGLGYTF	TRBJ1-2	-	TRBV18	once
TGTGCCAGCAGCTTAGTTGCGGGACAGGGTCACGAGCAGTACTTC	CASSLVAGQGHEQYF	TRBJ2-7	TRBD1	TRBV7-6	-
TGTGCCAGCAGCGTAGCAGCGGGCGATTACAATGAGCAGTTCTTC	CASSVAAGDYNEQFF	TRBJ2-1	-	TRBV9	-
TGTGCCAGCAGCTTAGGACAGGGGATAAACATTCAGTACTTC	CASSLGQGINIQYF	TRBJ2-4	TRBD1	TRBV7-9	-
TGCGCCAGCAGCCGGGAAAGTGGGGCCGTACTTGGGACCCAGTACTTC	CASSRESGAVLGTQYF	TRBJ2-5	-	TRBV4-3	-
TGTGCCAGCAGCCAAGGGGGCAGGGGAAAGCTCAATCAGCCCCAGCATTTT	CASSQGGRGKLNQPQHF	TRBJ1-5	-	TRBV4-2	-
TGCGCCAGCAGCCAAGATTTTCACAGGGTGAATGAGCAGTACTTC	CASSQDFHRVNEQYF	TRBJ2-7	-	TRBV4-3	-
TGTGCCAGTAGCTTTGTGGCCGGGACAGGTACTTATGGCTACACCTTC	CASSFVAGTGTYGYTF	TRBJ1-2	TRBD1	TRBV19	-
TGTGCCAGCAGCTATCATCCTGGGCAGCCCTACGAGCAGTACTTC	CASSYHPGQPYEQYF	TRBJ2-7	-	TRBV6-6	-
TGTGCCAGCAGTTTAACCTCGGAGGTCTATGGCTACACCTTC	CASSLTSEVYGYTF	TRBJ1-2	-	TRBV27	-
TGTGCCACCAGTGTTGGGGTCGGGACAGTGTTAGATACGCAGTATTTT	CATSVGVGTVLDTQYF	TRBJ2-3	TRBD1	TRBV15	-
TGTGCCAGCCGGAGCAGGGGCGCCAGGGAAAAACTGTTTTTT	CASRSRGAREKLFF	TRBJ1-4	-	TRBV2	-
TGTGCCAGCAGCAAAGGTGGGCAGATCCCACCTGAAGCTTTCTTT	CASSKGGQIPPEAFF	TRBJ1-1	-	TRBV21-1	-
TGTGCCTGGAGTGTTGTAGGGGTCTACGAGCAGTACTTC	CAWSVVGVYEQYF	TRBJ2-7	-	TRBV30	-
TGTGCCAGTAGCCACTACGACTCTGGAAACACCATATATTTT	CASSHYDSGNTIYF	TRBJ1-3	-	TRBV19	-
TGTGCCAGCAGCACCGGGACAGGGGGTTACAATGAGCAGTTCTTC	CASSTGTGGYNEQFF	TRBJ2-1	TRBD1	TRBV9	-
TGTGCCAGCAGTGCGTGGCGGACTAGCGGGGGGGGCGATGAGCAGTTCTTC	CASSAWRTSGGGDEQFF	TRBJ2-1	TRBD2	TRBV2	-
TGTGCCAGCAGCTTGTCCGGGGTCGGAGATACGCAGTATTTT	CASSLSGVGDTQYF	TRBJ2-3	-	TRBV7-7	-
TGTGCCAGCAGCCCTTATGTCCCCGGGGAGCTGTTTTTT	CASSPYVPGELFF	TRBJ2-2	-	TRBV12-3/TRBV12-4	few
TGTGCCAGCAGTTTACATGGACTAGCGGGGCCGTCCACGATCACAGATACGCAGTATTTT	CASSLHGLAGPSTITDTQYF	TRBJ2-3	TRBD2	TRBV27	-
TGTGCCAGCACCGGAGGGCAAGTTGGCTACACCTTC	CASTGGQVGYTF	TRBJ1-2	-	TRBV28	-
TGTGCCAGCTCCCAGGACAGGGAGTTTAATCAGCCCCAGCATTTT	CASSQDREFNQPQHF	TRBJ1-5	-	TRBV21-1	-
TGTGCCAGCTATTCGGGTCTTGAAGCTTTCTTT	CASYSGLEAFF	TRBJ1-1	-	TRBV7-9	-
TGTGCCAGCAGCTTGGCGCGGGAGCAGTACTTC	CASSLAREQYF	TRBJ2-7	-	TRBV7-9	-
TGCAGCGTTGTCGGGTACACCGGGGAGCTGTTTTTT	CSVVGYTGELFF	TRBJ2-2	-	TRBV29-1	once
TGCGCCAGCAGCCCCCCGACTAGCGGGGTCAATGAGCAGTTCTTC	CASSPPTSGVNEQFF	TRBJ2-1	TRBD2	TRBV5-1	-
TGTGCCTGGAGTGTAGGGACAGGGGATGGCTACACCTTC	CAWSVGTGDGYTF	TRBJ1-2	TRBD1	TRBV30	-
TGTGCCAGCAGTGATGGGACAGCCGGGAACACTGAAGCTTTCTTT	CASSDGTAGNTEAFF	TRBJ1-1	TRBD1	TRBV6-2/TRBV6-3	-
TGTGCCAGTAGTACTCCGGGACAGGGTACCCAGCCCCAGCATTTT	CASSTPGQGTQPQHF	TRBJ1-5	TRBD1	TRBV19	-
TGTGCCAGCAGCACACGGACAGGGGGCGGCCCAGATACGCAGTATTTT	CASSTRTGGGPDTQYF	TRBJ2-3	TRBD1	TRBV9	-
TGTGCCAGCAGCCCCACGCCGGGGAATCAGCCCCAGCATTTT	CASSPTPGNQPQHF	TRBJ1-5	-	TRBV7-9	-
TGCGCCAGCAGCTCCACAGGGGGCGGAGGGGAAAAACTGTTTTTT	CASSSTGGGGEKLFF	TRBJ1-4	TRBD1	TRBV5-1	-
TGTGCCTGGAGAGGGGCATCGAGCAATCAGCCCCAGCATTTT	CAWRGASSNQPQHF	TRBJ1-5	-	TRBV30	-
TGCGCCAGCAGCACCGGGACTAGCGGGGGGAACTACGAGCAGTACTTC	CASSTGTSGGNYEQYF	TRBJ2-7	TRBD2	TRBV4-1	-
TGTGCCAGCAGCCCCTCTGGGGCTGGAGAGACCCAGTACTTC	CASSPSGAGETQYF	TRBJ2-5	-	TRBV7-2	-
TGTGCCAGCAGTTGGAGGGGCGGATCACCCCTCCACTTT	CASSWRGGSPLHF	TRBJ1-6	-	TRBV14	-
TGTGCCACACGACAGAAATTCTCTGGAAACACCATATATTTT	CATRQKFSGNTIYF	TRBJ1-3	-	TRBV19	-
TGTGCCAGCAGCCGAATGTCCGGGACAGGTTTCATAGCCAAAAACATTCAGTACTTC	CASSRMSGTGFIAKNIQYF	TRBJ2-4	TRBD1	TRBV7-9	-
TGTGCCAGCAGTGACCCGGGACTAGCACCAGATACGCAGTATTTT	CASSDPGLAPDTQYF	TRBJ2-3	TRBD2	TRBV2	-